This T cell receptor beta chain comes out of a study of preoperative IRX-2 immunotherapy in early breast cancer. The treatment: preoperative locoregional IRX-2 cytokine immunotherapy. Patients received preoperative, locoregional IRX-2 cytokine immunotherapy in a phase Ib study. Assay: immunoSEQ multiplex PCR; the TCRdb copy retains only in-frame clones and omits some. Of around 34,000 clones in the sample, around 96% were seen once. The receptor comes from a human donor with breast cancer. Collection took place from a patient treated with IRX-2 immunotherapy.

CDR3 region: CASRKNNYGYTF. The CDR3 DNA reads TGTGCCAGCAGGAAGAATAACTATGGCTACACCTTC. The J gene is TRBJ1-2, the V gene TRBV28; the D is unclear. V was shortened by 6 bases and J by 1 base, with 6 bases between the two germline ends. The CDR3 totals 12 residues. Germline CDR1 MDHEN, CDR2 SYDVKM.